This TCR beta chain was identified during a study of T cell clones after liver transplantation. In the study overall: Subjects received no induction therapy and standard immunosuppression until randomization at 12-24 months post-transplant.

V lost 5 bases and J 8 bases, leaving 22 bases between the germline ends. CDR1 is SGHAT and CDR2 is FQNNGV in the germline V gene. The CDR3 loop spans 16 amino acids. Here immunoSEQ multiplex PCR was the method, and the copy in TCRdb shows in-frame clones only, minus some. The profile shows over 60,000 clones, 80% of them singletons. This specimen was CD4+ T cells from blood, taken before liver transplant. V gene TRBV11-2 combines with J gene TRBJ2-4; D is tentatively TRBD1 or TRBD2 (5 bases each). The clonotype originates from a human donor who received a liver transplant. In DNA form, the CDR3 reads TGTGCCAGCAGCCAACTTGGGGGAAGGAGTAGGGACATTCAGTACTTC. This gives the protein CASSQLGGRSRDIQYF. Supplemented by reference TRBV11-2 and TRBJ2-4, the full variable domain reads EAGVAQSPRYKIIEKRQSVAFWCNPISGHATLYWYQQILGQGPKLLIQFQNNGVVDDSQLPKDRFSAERLKGVDSTLKIQPAKLEDSAVYLCASSQLGGRSRDIQYFGAGTRLSVL.